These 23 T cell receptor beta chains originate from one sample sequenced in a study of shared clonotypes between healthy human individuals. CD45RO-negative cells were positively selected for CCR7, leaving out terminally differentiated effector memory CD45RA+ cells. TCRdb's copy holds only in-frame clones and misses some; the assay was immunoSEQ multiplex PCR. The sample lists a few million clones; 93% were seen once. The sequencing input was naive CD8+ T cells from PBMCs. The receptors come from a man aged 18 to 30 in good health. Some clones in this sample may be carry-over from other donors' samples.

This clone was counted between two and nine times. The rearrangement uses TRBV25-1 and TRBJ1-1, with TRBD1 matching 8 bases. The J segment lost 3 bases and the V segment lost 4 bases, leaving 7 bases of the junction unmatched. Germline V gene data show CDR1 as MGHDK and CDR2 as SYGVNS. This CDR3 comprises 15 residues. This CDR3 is CASSGETGEDTEAFF. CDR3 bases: TGTGCCAGCAGTGGTGAGACAGGGGAAGACACTGAAGCTTTCTTT.

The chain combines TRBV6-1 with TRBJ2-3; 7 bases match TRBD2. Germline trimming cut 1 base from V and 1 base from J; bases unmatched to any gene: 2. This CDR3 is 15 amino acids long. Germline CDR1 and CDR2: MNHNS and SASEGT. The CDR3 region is CASSEGAGGTDTQYF. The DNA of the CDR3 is TGTGCCAGCAGTGAAGGGGCGGGAGGCACAGATACGCAGTATTTT.

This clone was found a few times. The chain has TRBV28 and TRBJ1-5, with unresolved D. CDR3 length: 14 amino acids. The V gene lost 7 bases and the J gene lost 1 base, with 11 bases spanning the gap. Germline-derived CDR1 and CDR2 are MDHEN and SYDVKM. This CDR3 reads CASITFRSNQPQHF. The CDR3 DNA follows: TGTGCCAGCATCACGTTTAGAAGCAATCAGCCCCAGCATTTT.

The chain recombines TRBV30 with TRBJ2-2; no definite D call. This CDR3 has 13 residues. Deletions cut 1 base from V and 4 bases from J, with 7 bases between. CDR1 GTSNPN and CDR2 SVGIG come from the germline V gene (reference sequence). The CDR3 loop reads CAWSGSGTGELFF. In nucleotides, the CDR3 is TGTGCCTGGAGTGGGTCCGGCACCGGGGAGCTGTTTTTT.

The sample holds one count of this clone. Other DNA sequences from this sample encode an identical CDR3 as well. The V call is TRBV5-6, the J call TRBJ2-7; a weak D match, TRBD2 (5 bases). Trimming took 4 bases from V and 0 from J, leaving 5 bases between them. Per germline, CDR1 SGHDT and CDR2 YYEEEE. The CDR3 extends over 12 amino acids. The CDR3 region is CASSRGSYEQYF. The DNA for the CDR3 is TGTGCCAGCAGCCGGGGCTCCTACGAGCAGTACTTC.

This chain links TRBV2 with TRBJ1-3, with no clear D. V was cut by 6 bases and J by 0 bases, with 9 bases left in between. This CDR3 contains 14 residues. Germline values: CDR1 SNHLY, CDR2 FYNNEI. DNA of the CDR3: TGTGCCAGCAGACTGGCGAGCTCTGGAAACACCATATATTTT. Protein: CASRLASSGNTIYF. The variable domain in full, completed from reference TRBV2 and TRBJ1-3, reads EPEVTQTPSHQVTQMGQEVILRCVPISNHLYFYWYRQILGQKVEFLVSFYNNEISEKSEIFDDQFSVERPDGSNFTLKIRSTKLEDSAMYFCASRLASSGNTIYFGEGSWLTVV.

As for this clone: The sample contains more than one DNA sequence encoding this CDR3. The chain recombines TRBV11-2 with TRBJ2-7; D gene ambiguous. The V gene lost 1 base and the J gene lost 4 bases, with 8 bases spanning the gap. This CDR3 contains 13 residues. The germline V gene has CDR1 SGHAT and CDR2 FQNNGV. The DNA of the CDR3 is TGTGCCAGCAGCTTAGGTGGGGTATACGAGCAGTACTTC. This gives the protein CASSLGGVYEQYF. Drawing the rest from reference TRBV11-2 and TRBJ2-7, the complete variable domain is EAGVAQSPRYKIIEKRQSVAFWCNPISGHATLYWYQQILGQGPKLLIQFQNNGVVDDSQLPKDRFSAERLKGVDSTLKIQPAKLEDSAVYLCASSLGGVYEQYFGPGTRLTVT.

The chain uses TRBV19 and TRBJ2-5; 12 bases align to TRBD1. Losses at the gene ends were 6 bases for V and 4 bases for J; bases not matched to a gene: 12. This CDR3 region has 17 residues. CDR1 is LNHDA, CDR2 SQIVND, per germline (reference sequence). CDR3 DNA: TGTGCCAGTAGCCCCGGGACAGGGGGCGACTTATTAGAGACCCAGTACTTC. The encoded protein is CASSPGTGGDLLETQYF.

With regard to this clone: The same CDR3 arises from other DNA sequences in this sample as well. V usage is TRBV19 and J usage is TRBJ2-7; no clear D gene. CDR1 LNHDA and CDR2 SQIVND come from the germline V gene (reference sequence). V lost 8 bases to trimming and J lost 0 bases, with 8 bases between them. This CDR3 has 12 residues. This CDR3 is CASGDSSYEQYF. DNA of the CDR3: TGTGCCAGTGGAGATAGCTCCTACGAGCAGTACTTC.

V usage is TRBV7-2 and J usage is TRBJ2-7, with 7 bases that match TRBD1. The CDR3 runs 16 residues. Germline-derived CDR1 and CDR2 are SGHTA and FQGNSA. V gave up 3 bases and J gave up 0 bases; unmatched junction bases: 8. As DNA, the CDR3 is TGTGCCAGCAGCTTTAGCCGGGACAGCCTCTCCTACGAGCAGTACTTC. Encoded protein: CASSFSRDSLSYEQYF.

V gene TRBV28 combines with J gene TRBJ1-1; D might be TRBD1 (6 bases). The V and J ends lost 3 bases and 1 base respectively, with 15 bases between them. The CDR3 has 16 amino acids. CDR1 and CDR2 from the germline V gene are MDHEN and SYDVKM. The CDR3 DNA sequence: TGTGCCAGCAGTTTCACAGGGATAACGCGGAACACTGAAGCTTTCTTT. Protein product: CASSFTGITRNTEAFF.

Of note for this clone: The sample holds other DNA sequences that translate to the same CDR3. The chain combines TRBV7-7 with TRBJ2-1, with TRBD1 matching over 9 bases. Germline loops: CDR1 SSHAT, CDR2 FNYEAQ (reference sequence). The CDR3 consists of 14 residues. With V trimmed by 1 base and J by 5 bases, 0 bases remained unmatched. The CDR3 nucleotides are TGTGCCAGCAGCTTAGGACAGGGGGACAATGAGCAGTTCTTC. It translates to CASSLGQGDNEQFF.

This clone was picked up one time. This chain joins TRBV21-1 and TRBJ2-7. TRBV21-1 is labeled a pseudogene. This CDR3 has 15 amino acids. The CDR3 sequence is CASSPRASPAYEQYF. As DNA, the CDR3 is TGTGCCAGCAGCCCCCGGGCCTCCCCTGCCTACGAGCAGTACTTC.

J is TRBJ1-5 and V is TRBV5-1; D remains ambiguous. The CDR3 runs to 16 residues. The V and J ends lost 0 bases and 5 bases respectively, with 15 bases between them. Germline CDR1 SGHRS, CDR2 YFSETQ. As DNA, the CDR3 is TGCGCCAGCAGCTTGGAGGGAGGGTGGCTCGATCAGCCCCAGCATTTT. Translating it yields CASSLEGGWLDQPQHF.

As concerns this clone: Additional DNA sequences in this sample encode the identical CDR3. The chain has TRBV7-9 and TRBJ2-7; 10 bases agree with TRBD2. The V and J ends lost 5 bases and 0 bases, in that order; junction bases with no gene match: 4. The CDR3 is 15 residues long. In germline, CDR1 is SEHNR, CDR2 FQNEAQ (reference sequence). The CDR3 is CASSPRTSGSYEQYF. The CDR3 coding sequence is TGTGCCAGCAGCCCACGGACTAGCGGCTCCTACGAGCAGTACTTC.

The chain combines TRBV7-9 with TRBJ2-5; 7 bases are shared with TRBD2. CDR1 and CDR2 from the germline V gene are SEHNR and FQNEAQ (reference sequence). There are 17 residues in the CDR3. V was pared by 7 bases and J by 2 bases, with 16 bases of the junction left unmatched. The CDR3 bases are TGTGCCAGCACCGGCTATAAGGAGCGGGATCCGCAAGAGACCCAGTACTTC. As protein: CASTGYKERDPQETQYF.

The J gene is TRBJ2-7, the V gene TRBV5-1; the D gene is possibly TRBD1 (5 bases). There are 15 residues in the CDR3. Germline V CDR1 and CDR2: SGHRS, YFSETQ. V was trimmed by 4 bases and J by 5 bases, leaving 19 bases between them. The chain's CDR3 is CASSPWARARDEQYF. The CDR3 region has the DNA TGCGCCAGCAGCCCGTGGGCCAGGGCCAGGGACGAGCAGTACTTC. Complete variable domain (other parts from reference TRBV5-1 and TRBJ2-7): KAGVTQTPRYLIKTRGQQVTLSCSPISGHRSVSWYQQTPGQGLQFLFEYFSETQRNKGNFPGRFSGRQFSNSRSEMNVSTLELGDSALYLCASSPWARARDEQYFGPGTRLTVT.

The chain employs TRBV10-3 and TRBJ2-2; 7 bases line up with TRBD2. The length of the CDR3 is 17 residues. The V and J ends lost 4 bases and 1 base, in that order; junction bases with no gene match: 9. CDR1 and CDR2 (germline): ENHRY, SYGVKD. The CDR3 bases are TGTGCCATCAGTGCAAGGTTTGCGGGGGTGAACACCGGGGAGCTGTTTTTT. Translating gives CAISARFAGVNTGELFF.

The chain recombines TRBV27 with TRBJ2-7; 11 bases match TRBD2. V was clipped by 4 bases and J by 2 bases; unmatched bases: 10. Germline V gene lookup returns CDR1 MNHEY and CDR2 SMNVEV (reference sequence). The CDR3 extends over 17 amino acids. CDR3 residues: CASSWRLAGNRPYEQYF. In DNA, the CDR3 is TGTGCCAGCAGTTGGAGACTAGCGGGGAACCGTCCCTACGAGCAGTACTTC.

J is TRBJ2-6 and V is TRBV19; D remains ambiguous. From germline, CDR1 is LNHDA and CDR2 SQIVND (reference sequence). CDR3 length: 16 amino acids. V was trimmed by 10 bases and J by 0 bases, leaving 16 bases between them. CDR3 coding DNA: TGTGCCACCACAAGAACAGCCTCCTCTGGGGCCAACGTCCTGACTTTC. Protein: CATTRTASSGANVLTF.

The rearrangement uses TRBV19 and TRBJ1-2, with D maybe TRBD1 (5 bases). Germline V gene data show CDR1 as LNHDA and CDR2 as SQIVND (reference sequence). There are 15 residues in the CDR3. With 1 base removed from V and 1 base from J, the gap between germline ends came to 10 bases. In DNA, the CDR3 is TGTGCCAGTAGTATAGTTGGACAAATTAACTATGGCTACACCTTC. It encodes CASSIVGQINYGYTF.

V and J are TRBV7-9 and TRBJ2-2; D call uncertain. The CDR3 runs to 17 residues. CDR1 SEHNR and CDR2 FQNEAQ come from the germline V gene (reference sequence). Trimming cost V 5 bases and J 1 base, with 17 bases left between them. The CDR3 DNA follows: TGTGCCAGCAGCCCCTCAGAGAGTGGGGAGAACACCGGGGAGCTGTTTTTT. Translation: CASSPSESGENTGELFF.

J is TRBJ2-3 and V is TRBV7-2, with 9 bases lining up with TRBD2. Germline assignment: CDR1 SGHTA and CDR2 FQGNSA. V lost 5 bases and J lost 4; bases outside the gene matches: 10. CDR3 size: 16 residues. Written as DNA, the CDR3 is TGTGCCAGCAGCCCGAACTGGCGGGAGGGGGCAGATACGCAGTATTTT. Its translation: CASSPNWREGADTQYF.